The clone carrying this T cell receptor beta chain was detected a few times. The antigen is not known. The data were taken from a study of cytomegalovirus exposure and HLA in healthy donors. Germline trimming cut 0 bases from V and 8 bases from J; bases unmatched to any gene: 5. Germline CDR1 SGHTA, CDR2 FQGTGA. The CDR3 runs 16 residues. PCR involved 60 Vbeta and 13 Jbeta primers. TCRdb keeps only in-frame clones here, not all; method: immunoSEQ multiplex PCR. This table has some 180,000 clones, around 80% appearing once. Study conclusions and caveats: TCR beta V- and J-gene trimming, according to a later analysis, was linked to a missense DCLRE1C variant.

Sequences were obtained from PBMCs. The J gene is TRBJ2-1, the V gene TRBV7-3; TRBD2 matches 12 bases. The receptor was derived from a man aged 18 to 30 in good health and CMV-seronegative. The DNA of the CDR3 is TGTGCCAGCAGCTTAACGGCTAGCGGGGGGGTGGATGAGCAGTTCTTC. Its protein is CASSLTASGGVDEQFF.